Presented here are 16 T cell receptor beta chains from one specimen sequenced in a study of blood T cell repertoires in COVID-19. The assay was immunoSEQ multiplex PCR, and TCRdb's table has in-frame clones only and misses some. The sample gives under 65,000 clones, around 91% of which show up once; 6.5% to 9.5% is in the top ten. Sequencing was carried out using peripheral blood. Receptors originate from a human donor in a cohort sampled during active COVID-19.

This rearrangement joins TRBV7-9 to TRBJ2-7, with 8 positions matching TRBD1. The CDR3 is 15 residues long. CDR1 and CDR2 from the germline V gene are SEHNR and FQNEAQ (reference sequence). V was pared by 4 bases and J by 3 bases, with 8 bases of the junction left unmatched. CDR3 amino acids: CASSSPGTGDYEQYF. As DNA, the CDR3 is TGTGCCAGCAGCTCCCCCGGGACAGGAGACTACGAGCAGTACTTC.

V is TRBV27 and J is TRBJ1-6, with a tentative D call TRBD1 (6 bases). The germline CDR1 and CDR2 sequences are MNHEY and SMNVEV (reference sequence). Trimming shortened V by 8 bases and J by 11 bases, and 13 bases separated the two germline ends. The CDR3 extends over 12 amino acids. For the CDR3, the DNA is TGTGCCAGCGGGGGCCAGCCTACACCCCTCCACTTT. Protein product: CASGGQPTPLHF.

The rearrangement uses TRBV28 and TRBJ2-1; 14 nucleotides agree with TRBD2. The trim removed 10 bases at V and 7 bases at J, leaving 6 bases unmatched. Germline CDR1 MDHEN, CDR2 SYDVKM. The CDR3 totals 14 residues. The CDR3 protein is CATTGTSGRNEQFF. The DNA for the CDR3 is TGTGCCACAACCGGGACTAGCGGGAGAAATGAGCAGTTCTTC.

This chain joins TRBV5-4 and TRBJ2-2; 8 nucleotides align to TRBD1. Germline V gene data show CDR1 as SGHNT and CDR2 as YYREEE (reference sequence). The CDR3 length is 17 residues. The junction had 5 bases not matched to a gene; V was cut back by 1 base and J by 0 bases. The CDR3 region has the DNA TGTGCCAGCAGCTTGCAGGCGGGACAGGCGAACACCGGGGAGCTGTTTTTT. Translating it yields CASSLQAGQANTGELFF.

The CDR3 DNA sequence: TGTGCCTGGAGGCCCGTAGGCGGGACAGGGACTGAAGCTTTCTTT. Translation: CAWRPVGGTGTEAFF. The rearrangement joins TRBV30 to TRBJ1-1, with 9 bases matching TRBD1. With V trimmed by 3 bases and J by 5 bases, 10 bases remained unmatched. There are 15 residues in the CDR3. CDR1 is GTSNPN and CDR2 is SVGIG in the germline V gene (reference sequence).

The rearrangement uses TRBV11-2 and TRBJ2-3, with D unresolved. This CDR3 is built from 16 residues. Germline V gene data show CDR1 as SGHAT and CDR2 as FQNNGV. Deletions cut 0 bases from V and 2 bases from J, with 12 bases between. CDR3 in amino acids: CASSLDPPGTTDTQYF. The CDR3 region has the DNA TGTGCCAGCAGCTTAGATCCCCCGGGTACCACAGATACGCAGTATTTT.

The chain employs TRBV6-2 or TRBV6-3 and TRBJ2-1; TRBD2 matches at 9 bases. V gave up 0 bases and J gave up 8 bases; unmatched junction bases: 11. This CDR3 comprises 17 residues. Germline CDR1 MNHEY, CDR2 SVGEGT. CDR3 nucleotides: TGTGCCAGCAGTTACTCCCCAGGACTAGCGCCCTTCGATGAGCAGTTCTTC. Translating gives CASSYSPGLAPFDEQFF.

This chain joins TRBV13 and TRBJ1-5; a weak D match, TRBD1 (5 bases). The CDR3 extends over 15 amino acids. Looked up from germline, CDR1 is PRHDT and CDR2 is FYEKMQ (reference sequence). Trimming shortened V by 0 bases and J by 4 bases, and 10 bases separated the two germline ends. DNA of the CDR3: TGTGCCAGCAGCTTAGGGCCAGGGAGGAATCAGCCCCAGCATTTT. Its translation: CASSLGPGRNQPQHF.

This clone was seen a handful of times. The CDR3 nucleotides are TGTGCCAGCAGCAGTCAGGGTTACGAGCAGTACTTC. Residues: CASSSQGYEQYF. The rearrangement uses TRBV7-9 and TRBJ2-7, with D possibly TRBD1 on 5 matching bases. This CDR3 spans 12 amino acids. The V gene's germline CDR1 is SEHNR and CDR2 FQNEAQ (reference sequence). V lost 5 bases and J 4 bases, leaving 9 bases between the germline ends.

The gene calls are TRBV5-1 and TRBJ1-1; D is possibly TRBD1 (6 bases). V dropped 4 bases and J dropped 3 bases, with 10 bases sitting between them. The germline V gene encodes CDR1 SGHRS and CDR2 YFSETQ. The CDR3 consists of 13 residues. The CDR3: CASSAAGDTEAFF. The DNA for the CDR3 is TGCGCCAGCAGCGCGGCAGGGGACACTGAAGCTTTCTTT.

The chain couples TRBV27 to TRBJ2-2; 11 positions match TRBD2. With V trimmed by 5 bases and J by 3 bases, 11 bases remained unmatched. Germline V lookup: CDR1 MNHEY, CDR2 SMNVEV (reference sequence). CDR3 length equals 18 residues. CDR3 loop: CASSLPLLAGGHTGELFF. The DNA of the CDR3 is TGTGCCAGCAGTCTACCTCTCCTAGCGGGAGGTCACACCGGGGAGCTGTTTTTT.

The chain is built from TRBV6-6 and TRBJ1-3, with D possibly being TRBD1 (6 bases). Germline-derived CDR1 and CDR2 are MNHNY and SVGAGI (reference sequence). The germline V and J ends were trimmed by 2 bases and 0 bases, with 8 bases remaining between them. CDR3 length equals 15 residues. CDR3 residues: CASSYTGISGNTIYF. The CDR3, as DNA: TGTGCCAGCAGTTACACAGGGATCTCTGGAAACACCATATATTTT.

This rearrangement joins TRBV2 to TRBJ2-7, with 10 bases that match TRBD1. The CDR3 has 14 amino acids. Germline V gene data show CDR1 as SNHLY and CDR2 as FYNNEI. V lost 5 bases to trimming and J lost 6 bases; unmatched junction nucleotides: 7. In DNA, the CDR3 is TGTGCCAGCAGTAAGACGACAGGGGGCCTCGAGCAGTACTTC. This sequence encodes CASSKTTGGLEQYF.

The chain combines TRBV5-1 with TRBJ2-1, with D possibly being TRBD2 (5 bases). Germline CDR1 SGHRS, CDR2 YFSETQ. Trimming removed 0 bases at V and 0 bases at J, with 10 bases between. The CDR3 is 16 amino acids. Here the CDR3 DNA reads TGCGCCAGCAGCTTGGCCGCCAGCGGCTCCTACAATGAGCAGTTCTTC. Its translation is CASSLAASGSYNEQFF.

This clone has a single count. The chain has TRBV20-1 and TRBJ1-2; 8 bases are a match to TRBD1. This CDR3 is built from 13 residues. Germline CDR1 DFQATT, CDR2 SNEGSKA (reference sequence). V lost 3 bases to trimming and J lost 8 bases; unmatched junction nucleotides: 8. The CDR3 DNA reads TGCAGTGCTAGTAGTCAGGGGGCGTCCGGCTACACCTTC. It yields the protein CSASSQGASGYTF.

The chain recombines TRBV5-6 with TRBJ2-5; D ambiguous. The germline V gene has CDR1 SGHDT and CDR2 YYEEEE. CDR3 size: 11 residues. The V end was cut by 4 bases, the J end by 1 base, with 2 bases between. The CDR3 spells CASSRQETQYF. The DNA of the CDR3 is TGTGCCAGCAGCCGCCAAGAGACCCAGTACTTC.